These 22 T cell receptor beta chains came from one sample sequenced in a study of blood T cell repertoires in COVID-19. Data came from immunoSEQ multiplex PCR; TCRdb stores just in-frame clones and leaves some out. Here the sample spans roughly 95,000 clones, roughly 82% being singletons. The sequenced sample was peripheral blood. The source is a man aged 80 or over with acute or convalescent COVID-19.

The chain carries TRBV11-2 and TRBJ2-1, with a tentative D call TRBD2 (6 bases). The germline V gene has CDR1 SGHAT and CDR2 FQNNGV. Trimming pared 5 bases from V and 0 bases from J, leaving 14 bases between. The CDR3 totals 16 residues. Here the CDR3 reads CASSTAGRDSYNEQFF. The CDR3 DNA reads TGTGCCAGCAGCACAGCCGGGCGGGACTCCTACAATGAGCAGTTCTTC. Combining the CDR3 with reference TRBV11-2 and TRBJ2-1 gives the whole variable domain EAGVAQSPRYKIIEKRQSVAFWCNPISGHATLYWYQQILGQGPKLLIQFQNNGVVDDSQLPKDRFSAERLKGVDSTLKIQPAKLEDSAVYLCASSTAGRDSYNEQFFGPGTRLTVL.

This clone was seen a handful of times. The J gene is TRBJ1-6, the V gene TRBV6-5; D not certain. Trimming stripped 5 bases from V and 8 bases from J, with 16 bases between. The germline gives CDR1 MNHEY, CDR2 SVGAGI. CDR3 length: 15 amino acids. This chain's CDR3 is CASSLKAGRHSPLHF. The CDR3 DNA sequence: TGTGCCAGCAGTCTCAAAGCTGGGCGCCATTCACCCCTCCACTTT.

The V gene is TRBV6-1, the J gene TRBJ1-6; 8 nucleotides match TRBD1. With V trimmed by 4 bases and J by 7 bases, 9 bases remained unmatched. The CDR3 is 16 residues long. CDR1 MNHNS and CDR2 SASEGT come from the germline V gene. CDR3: CASSGKTGGTNSPLHF. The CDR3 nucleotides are TGTGCCAGCAGTGGAAAAACAGGGGGTACCAATTCACCCCTCCACTTT.

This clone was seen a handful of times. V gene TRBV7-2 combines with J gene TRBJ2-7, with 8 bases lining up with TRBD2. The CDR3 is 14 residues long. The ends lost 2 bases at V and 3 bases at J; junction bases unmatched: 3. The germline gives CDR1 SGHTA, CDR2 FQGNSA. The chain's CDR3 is CASSLSGGFYEQYF. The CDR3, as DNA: TGTGCCAGCAGCTTAAGCGGGGGCTTCTACGAGCAGTACTTC.

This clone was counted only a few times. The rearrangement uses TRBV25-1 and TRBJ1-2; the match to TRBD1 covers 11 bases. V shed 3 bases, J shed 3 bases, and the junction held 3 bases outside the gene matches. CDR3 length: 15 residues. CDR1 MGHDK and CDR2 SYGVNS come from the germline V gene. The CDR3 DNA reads TGTGCCAGCAGTGACGGGGGACAGGGGGACTATGGCTACACCTTC. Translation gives CASSDGGQGDYGYTF.

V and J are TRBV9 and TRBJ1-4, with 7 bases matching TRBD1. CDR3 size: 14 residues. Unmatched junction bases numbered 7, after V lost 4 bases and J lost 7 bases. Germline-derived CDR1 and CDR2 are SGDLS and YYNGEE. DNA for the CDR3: TGTGCCAGCAGCCCCGGGACAGTGCCTGAAAAACTGTTTTTT. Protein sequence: CASSPGTVPEKLFF.

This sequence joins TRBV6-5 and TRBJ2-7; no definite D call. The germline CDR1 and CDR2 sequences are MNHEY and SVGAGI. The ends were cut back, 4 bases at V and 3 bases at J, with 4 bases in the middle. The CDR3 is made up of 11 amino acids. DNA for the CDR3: TGTGCCAGCAGTTCCTTCTACGAGCAGTACTTC. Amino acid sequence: CASSSFYEQYF.

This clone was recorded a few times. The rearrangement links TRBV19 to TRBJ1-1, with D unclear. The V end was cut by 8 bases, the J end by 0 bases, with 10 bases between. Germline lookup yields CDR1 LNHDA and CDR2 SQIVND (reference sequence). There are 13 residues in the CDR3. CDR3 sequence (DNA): TGTGCCAGTTCACTCGACATGAACACTGAAGCTTTCTTT. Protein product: CASSLDMNTEAFF.

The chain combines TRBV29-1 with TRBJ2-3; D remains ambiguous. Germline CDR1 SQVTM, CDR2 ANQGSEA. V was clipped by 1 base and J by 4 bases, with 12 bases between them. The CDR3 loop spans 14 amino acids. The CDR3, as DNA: TGCAGCGTTGAAGGGGCGAGCACAGCAGATACGCAGTATTTT. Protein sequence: CSVEGASTADTQYF.

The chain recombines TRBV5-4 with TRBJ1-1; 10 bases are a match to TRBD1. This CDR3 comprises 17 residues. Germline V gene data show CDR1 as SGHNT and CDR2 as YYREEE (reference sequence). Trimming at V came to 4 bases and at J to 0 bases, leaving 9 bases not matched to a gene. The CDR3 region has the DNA TGTGCCAGCAGCCCCGGACAGGGGGAGGGAATGAACACTGAAGCTTTCTTT. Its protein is CASSPGQGEGMNTEAFF. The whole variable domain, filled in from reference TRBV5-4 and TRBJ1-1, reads ETGVTQSPTHLIKTRGQQVTLRCSSQSGHNTVSWYQQALGQGPQFIFQYYREEENGRGNFPPRFSGLQFPNYSSELNVNALELDDSALYLCASSPGQGEGMNTEAFFGQGTRLTVV.

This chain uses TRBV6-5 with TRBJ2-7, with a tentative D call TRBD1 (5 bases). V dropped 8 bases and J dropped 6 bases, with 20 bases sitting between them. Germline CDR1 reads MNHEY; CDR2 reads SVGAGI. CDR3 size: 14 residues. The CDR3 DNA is TGTGCCAGCCGCCCAAGGGGCGCAACCTCCGAGCAGTACTTC. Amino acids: CASRPRGATSEQYF.

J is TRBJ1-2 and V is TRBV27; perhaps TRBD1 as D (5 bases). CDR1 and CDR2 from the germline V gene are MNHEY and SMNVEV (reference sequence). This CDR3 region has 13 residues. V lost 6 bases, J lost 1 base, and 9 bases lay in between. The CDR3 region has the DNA TGTGCCAGCAGGAACAGGATTAACTATGGCTACACCTTC. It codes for CASRNRINYGYTF.

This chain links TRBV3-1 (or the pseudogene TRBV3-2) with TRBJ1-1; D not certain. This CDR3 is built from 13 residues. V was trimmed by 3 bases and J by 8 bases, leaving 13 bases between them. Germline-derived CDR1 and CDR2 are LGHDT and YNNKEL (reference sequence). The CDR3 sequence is CASSQPERLEAFF. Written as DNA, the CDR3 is TGTGCCAGCAGCCAGCCTGAGAGGCTGGAAGCTTTCTTT.

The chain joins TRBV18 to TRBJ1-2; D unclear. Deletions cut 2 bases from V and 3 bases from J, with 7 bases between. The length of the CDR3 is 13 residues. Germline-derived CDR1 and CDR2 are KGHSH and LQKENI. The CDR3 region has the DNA TGTGCCAGCTCACCAATGGGAGACTATGGCTACACCTTC. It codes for CASSPMGDYGYTF. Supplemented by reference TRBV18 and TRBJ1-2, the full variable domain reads NAGVMQNPRHLVRRRGQEARLRCSPMKGHSHVYWYRQLPEEGLKFMVYLQKENIIDESGMPKERFSAEFPKEGPSILRIQQVVRGDSAAYFCASSPMGDYGYTFGSGTRLTVV.

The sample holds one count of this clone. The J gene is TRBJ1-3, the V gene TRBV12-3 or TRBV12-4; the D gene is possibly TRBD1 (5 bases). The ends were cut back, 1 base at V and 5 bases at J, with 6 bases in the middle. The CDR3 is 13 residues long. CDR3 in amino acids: CASSLGGRNTIYF. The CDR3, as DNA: TGTGCCAGCAGTTTAGGGGGCCGAAACACCATATATTTT.

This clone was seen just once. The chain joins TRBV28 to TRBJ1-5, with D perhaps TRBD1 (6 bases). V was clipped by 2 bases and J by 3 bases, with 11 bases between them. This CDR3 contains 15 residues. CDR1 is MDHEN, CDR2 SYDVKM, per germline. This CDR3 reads CASSLSGTINQPQHF. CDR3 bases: TGTGCCAGCAGTTTAAGCGGGACAATCAATCAGCCCCAGCATTTT.

CDR3 in amino acids: CASSSTPGTTRGYTF. CDR3 coding DNA: TGCGCCAGCAGCTCGACCCCGGGAACCACCCGTGGCTACACCTTC. The chain uses TRBV5-1 and TRBJ1-2, with unresolved D. With 3 bases removed from V and 7 bases from J, the gap between germline ends came to 19 bases. The CDR3 spans 15 residues. Looked up from germline, CDR1 is SGHRS and CDR2 is YFSETQ.

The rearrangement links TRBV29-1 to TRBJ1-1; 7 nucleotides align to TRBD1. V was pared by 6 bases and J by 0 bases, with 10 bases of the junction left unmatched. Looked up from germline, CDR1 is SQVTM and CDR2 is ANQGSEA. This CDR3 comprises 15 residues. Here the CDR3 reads CSVPGQQVMNTEAFF. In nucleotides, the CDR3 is TGCAGCGTCCCGGGACAGCAGGTTATGAACACTGAAGCTTTCTTT.

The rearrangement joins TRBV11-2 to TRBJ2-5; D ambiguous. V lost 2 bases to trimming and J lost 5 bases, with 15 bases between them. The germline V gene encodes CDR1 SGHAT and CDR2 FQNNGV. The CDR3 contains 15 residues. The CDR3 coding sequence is TGTGCCAGCAGCTTAAGCATACAGTACTTGGAGACCCAGTACTTC. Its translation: CASSLSIQYLETQYF.

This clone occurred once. The CDR3 reads CASSKRDRQETQYF. The CDR3 DNA sequence: TGTGCCAGTAGTAAACGGGACAGACAAGAGACCCAGTACTTC. This chain joins TRBV19 and TRBJ2-5; 7 nucleotides agree with TRBD1. The CDR3 runs 14 residues. Germline values: CDR1 LNHDA, CDR2 SQIVND (reference sequence). With V trimmed by 4 bases and J by 2 bases, 4 bases remained unmatched.

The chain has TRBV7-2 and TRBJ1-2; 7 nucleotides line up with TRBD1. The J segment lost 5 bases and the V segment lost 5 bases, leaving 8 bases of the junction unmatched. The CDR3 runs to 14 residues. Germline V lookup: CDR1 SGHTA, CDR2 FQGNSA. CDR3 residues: CASSPRDSVYGYTF. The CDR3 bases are TGTGCCAGCAGCCCGAGGGACAGTGTATATGGCTACACCTTC.

CDR3 sequence (DNA): TGTGCCAGCAGTCAGGGGCCATACAATGAGCAGTTCTTC. As protein: CASSQGPYNEQFF. The chain carries TRBV6-6 and TRBJ2-1; D may be TRBD1 (6 bases). The CDR3 is 13 amino acids. Trimming cost V 5 bases and J 4 bases, with 9 bases left between them. Looked up from germline, CDR1 is MNHNY and CDR2 is SVGAGI (reference sequence).